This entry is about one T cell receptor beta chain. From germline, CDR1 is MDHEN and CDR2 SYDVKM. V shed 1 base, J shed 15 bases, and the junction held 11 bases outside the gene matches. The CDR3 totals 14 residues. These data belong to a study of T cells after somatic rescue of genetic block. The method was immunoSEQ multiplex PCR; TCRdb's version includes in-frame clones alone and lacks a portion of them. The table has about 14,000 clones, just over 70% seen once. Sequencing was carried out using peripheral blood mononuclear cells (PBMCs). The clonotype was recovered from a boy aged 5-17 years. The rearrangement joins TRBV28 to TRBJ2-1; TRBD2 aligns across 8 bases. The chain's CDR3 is CASSLYPGLGTGFF. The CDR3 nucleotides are TGTGCCAGCAGTTTATATCCGGGACTAGGAACAGGGTTCTTC.